This TCR beta chain was profiled in a study of T cells in Graves' hyperthyroidism and ophthalmopathy. This clonotype was seen ten or more times. Amplification targeted TCR beta CDR3 regions from RNA transcripts. The study used the HTBI primer set for a first-round RT-PCR of the TCR CDR3. TCRdb re-derived calls from the multiplex PCR reads in MiXCR, one entry per CDR3 protein. Altogether more than 550,000 distinct CDR3 sequences are present, approximately 19% being singletons, with the ten largest covering around 15%. The sequence derives from a woman in her forties or fifties with Graves' hyperthyroidism that later progressed to Graves' ophthalmopathy. The specimen sequenced was blood.

CDR3 DNA sequence: TGTGCCAGCAGTCAACAGGGGCCGTCTCAGCCCCAGCATTTT. Translated, it gives CASSQQGPSQPQHF. The V gene is TRBV2, the J gene TRBJ1-5; 7 bases match TRBD1. The V segment lost 5 bases and the J segment 6 bases; nucleotides outside the gene matches: 7. The CDR3 covers 14 residues. Germline V gives CDR1 SNHLY, CDR2 FYNNEI. Full variable domain (rest looked up from reference TRBV2 and TRBJ1-5): EPEVTQTPSHQVTQMGQEVILRCVPISNHLYFYWYRQILGQKVEFLVSFYNNEISEKSEIFDDQFSVERPDGSNFTLKIRSTKLEDSAMYFCASSQQGPSQPQHFGDGTRLSIL.